Below are 4 T cell receptor beta chains sequenced from a single sample in a study of T-cell memory formation after mild COVID-19. TCRdb used MiXCR to reprocess the 5' RACE reads, holding one entry per CDR3 protein. The sample includes under 450,000 distinct CDR3 sequences, less than 25% of them seen just once. Sequencing was carried out using PBMCs or a T cell subset sorted from them (not recorded which). All receptors derive from a man aged 18 to 29 who had mild COVID-19 (a few samples of this study predate the infection). Cell type and time point are not known.

The rearrangement joins TRBV27 to TRBJ2-5; D is unclear. V was cut by 2 bases and J by 0 bases, with 10 bases left in between. The CDR3 covers 15 residues. Per the germline V gene, CDR1 is MNHEY and CDR2 is SMNVEV (reference sequence). CDR3 sequence (DNA): TGTGCCAGCAGTTTACAGTCTTCTTACCAAGAGACCCAGTACTTC. It translates to CASSLQSSYQETQYF.

This clonotype was counted only a few times. The genes are TRBV2 and TRBJ2-3; TRBD2 matches 12 bases. Per germline, CDR1 SNHLY and CDR2 FYNNEI. The ends lost 6 bases at V and 2 bases at J; junction bases unmatched: 6. This CDR3 region has 16 residues. DNA for the CDR3: TGTGCCAGCAGGCGATCTAGCGGGGGGGACACAGATACGCAGTATTTT. Protein: CASRRSSGGDTDTQYF.

There are a few counts of this clonotype. The chain is built from TRBV10-3 and TRBJ2-7; D call uncertain. V was trimmed by 5 bases and J by 6 bases, leaving 20 bases between them. The CDR3 extends over 15 amino acids. Germline assignment: CDR1 ENHRY and CDR2 SYGVKD. This chain's CDR3 is CAISPGDKFPSEQYV. CDR3 bases: TGTGCCATCAGTCCCGGTGACAAGTTTCCTTCCGAGCAGTACGTC.

The rearrangement links TRBV5-4 to TRBJ1-2; a possible D gene is TRBD1 (5 bases). CDR1 is SGHNT, CDR2 YYREEE, per germline (reference sequence). The CDR3 covers 13 residues. Trimming took off 9 bases at V and 0 bases at J, with 12 bases between the two ends. The chain's CDR3 is CAIPGDANYGYTF. CDR3 sequence (DNA): TGTGCCATCCCCGGGGACGCTAACTATGGCTACACCTTC.